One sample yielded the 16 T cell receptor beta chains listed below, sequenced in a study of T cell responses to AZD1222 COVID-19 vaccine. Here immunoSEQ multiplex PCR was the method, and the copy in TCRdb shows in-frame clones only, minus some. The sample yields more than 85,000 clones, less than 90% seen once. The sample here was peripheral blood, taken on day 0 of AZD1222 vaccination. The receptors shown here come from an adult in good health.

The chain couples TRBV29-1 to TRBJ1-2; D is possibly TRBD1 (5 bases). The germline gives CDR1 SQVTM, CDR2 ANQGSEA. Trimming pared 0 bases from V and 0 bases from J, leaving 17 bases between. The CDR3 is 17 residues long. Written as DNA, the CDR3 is TGCAGCGTTGAAGACCGGCCGGCAGGGAGGACTAACTATGGCTACACCTTC. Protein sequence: CSVEDRPAGRTNYGYTF.

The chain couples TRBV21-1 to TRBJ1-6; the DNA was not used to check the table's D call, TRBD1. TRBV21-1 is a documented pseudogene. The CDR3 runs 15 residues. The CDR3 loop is CASSKDRAAYPPLHF. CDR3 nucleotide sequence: TGTGCCAGCAGCAAAGACAGGGCCGCTTATCCACCCCTCCACTTT.

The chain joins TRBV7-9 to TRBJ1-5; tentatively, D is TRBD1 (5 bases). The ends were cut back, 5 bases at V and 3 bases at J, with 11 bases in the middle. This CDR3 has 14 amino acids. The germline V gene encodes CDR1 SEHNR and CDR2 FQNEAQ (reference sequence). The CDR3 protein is CASSAGGYNQPQHF. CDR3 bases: TGTGCCAGCAGCGCCGGGGGGTACAATCAGCCCCAGCATTTT.

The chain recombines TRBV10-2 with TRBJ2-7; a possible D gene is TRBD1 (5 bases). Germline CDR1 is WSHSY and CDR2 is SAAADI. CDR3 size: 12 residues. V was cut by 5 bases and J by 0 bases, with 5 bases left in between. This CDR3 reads CASSRGSYEQYF. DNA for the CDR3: TGCGCCAGCAGTAGGGGCTCCTACGAGCAGTACTTC.

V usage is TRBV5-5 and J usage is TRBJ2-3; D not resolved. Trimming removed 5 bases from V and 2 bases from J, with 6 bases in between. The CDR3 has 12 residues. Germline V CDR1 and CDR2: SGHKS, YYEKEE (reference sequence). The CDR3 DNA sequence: TGTGCCAGCAGTACGGACACAGATACGCAGTATTTT. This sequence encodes CASSTDTDTQYF.

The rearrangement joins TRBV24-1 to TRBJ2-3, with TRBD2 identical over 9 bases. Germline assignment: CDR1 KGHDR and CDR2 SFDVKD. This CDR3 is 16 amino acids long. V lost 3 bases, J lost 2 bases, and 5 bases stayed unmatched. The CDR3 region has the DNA TGTGCCACCAGTGATCCCAGCGGGGGGAACACAGATACGCAGTATTTT. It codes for CATSDPSGGNTDTQYF.

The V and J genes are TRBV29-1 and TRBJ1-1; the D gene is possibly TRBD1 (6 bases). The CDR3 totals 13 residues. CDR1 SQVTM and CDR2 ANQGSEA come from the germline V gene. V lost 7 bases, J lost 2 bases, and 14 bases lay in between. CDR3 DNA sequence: TGCAGCGCCCCGGGACAAAAAAACACTGAAGCTTTCTTT. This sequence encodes CSAPGQKNTEAFF.

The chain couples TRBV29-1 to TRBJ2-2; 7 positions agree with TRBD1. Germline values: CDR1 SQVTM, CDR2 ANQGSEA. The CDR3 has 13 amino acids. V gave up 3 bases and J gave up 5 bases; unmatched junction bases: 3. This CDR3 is CSVDEQGTGELFF. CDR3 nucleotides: TGCAGCGTTGACGAACAGGGGACCGGGGAGCTGTTTTTT.

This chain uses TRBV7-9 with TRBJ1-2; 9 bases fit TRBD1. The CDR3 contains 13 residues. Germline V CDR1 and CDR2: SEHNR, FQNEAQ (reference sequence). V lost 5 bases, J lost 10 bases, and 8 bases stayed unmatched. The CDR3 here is CASSQPGQGSYTF. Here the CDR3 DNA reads TGTGCCAGCAGCCAACCGGGACAGGGATCCTACACCTTC.

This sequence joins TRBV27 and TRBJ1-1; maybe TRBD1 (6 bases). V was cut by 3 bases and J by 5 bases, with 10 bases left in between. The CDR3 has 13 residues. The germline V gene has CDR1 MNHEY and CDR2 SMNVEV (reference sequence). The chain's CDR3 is CASSFVRGTEAFF. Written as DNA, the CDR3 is TGTGCCAGCAGTTTCGTAAGGGGGACTGAAGCTTTCTTT.

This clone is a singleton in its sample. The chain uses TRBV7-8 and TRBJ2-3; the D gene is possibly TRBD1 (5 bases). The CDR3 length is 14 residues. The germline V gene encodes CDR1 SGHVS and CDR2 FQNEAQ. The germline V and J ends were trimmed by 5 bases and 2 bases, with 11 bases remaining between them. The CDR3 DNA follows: TGTGCCAGCAGCCCCCCAGGGATCACAGATACGCAGTATTTT. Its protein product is CASSPPGITDTQYF.

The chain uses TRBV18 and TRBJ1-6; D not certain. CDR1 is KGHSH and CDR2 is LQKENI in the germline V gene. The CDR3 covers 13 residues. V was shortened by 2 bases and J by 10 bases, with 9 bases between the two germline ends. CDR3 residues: CASSPSVGSPLHF. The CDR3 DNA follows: TGTGCCAGCTCACCATCGGTTGGATCACCCCTCCACTTT.

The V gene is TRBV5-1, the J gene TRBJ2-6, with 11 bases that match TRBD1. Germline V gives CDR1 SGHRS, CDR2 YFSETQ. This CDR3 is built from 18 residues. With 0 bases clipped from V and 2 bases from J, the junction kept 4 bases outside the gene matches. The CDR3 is CASSLVGQGAPGANVLTF. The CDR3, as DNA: TGCGCCAGCAGCTTGGTTGGACAGGGGGCGCCTGGGGCCAACGTCCTGACTTTC. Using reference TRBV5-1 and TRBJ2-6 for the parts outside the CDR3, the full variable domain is KAGVTQTPRYLIKTRGQQVTLSCSPISGHRSVSWYQQTPGQGLQFLFEYFSETQRNKGNFPGRFSGRQFSNSRSEMNVSTLELGDSALYLCASSLVGQGAPGANVLTFGAGSRLTVL.

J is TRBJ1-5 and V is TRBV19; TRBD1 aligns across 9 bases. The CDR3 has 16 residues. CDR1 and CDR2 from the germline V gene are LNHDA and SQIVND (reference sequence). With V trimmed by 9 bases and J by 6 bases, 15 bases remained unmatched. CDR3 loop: CASRDPGTGSFQPQHF. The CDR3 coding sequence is TGTGCCAGCAGAGACCCCGGGACAGGGTCCTTTCAGCCCCAGCATTTT. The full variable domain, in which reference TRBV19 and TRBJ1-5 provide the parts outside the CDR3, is DGGITQSPKYLFRKEGQNVTLSCEQNLNHDAMYWYRQDPGQGLRLIYYSQIVNDFQKGDIAEGYSVSREKKESFPLTVTSAQKNPTAFYLCASRDPGTGSFQPQHFGDGTRLSIL.

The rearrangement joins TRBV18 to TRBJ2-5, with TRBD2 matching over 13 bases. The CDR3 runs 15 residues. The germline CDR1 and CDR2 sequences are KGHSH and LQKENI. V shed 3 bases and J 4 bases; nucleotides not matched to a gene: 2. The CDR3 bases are TGTGCCAGCTCACCCGGACTAGCGGGAGTAGAGACCCAGTACTTC. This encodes CASSPGLAGVETQYF.

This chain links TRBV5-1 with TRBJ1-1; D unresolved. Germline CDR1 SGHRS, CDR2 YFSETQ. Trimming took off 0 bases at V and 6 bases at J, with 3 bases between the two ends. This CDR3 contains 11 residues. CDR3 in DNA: TGCGCCAGCAGCTTGGGGTCTGAAGCTTTCTTT. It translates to CASSLGSEAFF.